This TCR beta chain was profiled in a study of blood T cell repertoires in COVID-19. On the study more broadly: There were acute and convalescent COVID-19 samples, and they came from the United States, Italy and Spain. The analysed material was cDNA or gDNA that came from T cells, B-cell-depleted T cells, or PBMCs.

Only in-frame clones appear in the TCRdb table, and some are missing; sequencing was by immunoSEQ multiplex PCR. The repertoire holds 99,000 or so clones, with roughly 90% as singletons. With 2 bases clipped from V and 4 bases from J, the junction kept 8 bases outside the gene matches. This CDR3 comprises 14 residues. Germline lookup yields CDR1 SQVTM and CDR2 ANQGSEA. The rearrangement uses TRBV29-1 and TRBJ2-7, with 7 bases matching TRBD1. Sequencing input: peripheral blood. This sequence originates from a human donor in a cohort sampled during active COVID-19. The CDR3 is CSVELETGQYEQYF. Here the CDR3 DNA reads TGCAGCGTTGAACTCGAGACAGGGCAATACGAGCAGTACTTC.